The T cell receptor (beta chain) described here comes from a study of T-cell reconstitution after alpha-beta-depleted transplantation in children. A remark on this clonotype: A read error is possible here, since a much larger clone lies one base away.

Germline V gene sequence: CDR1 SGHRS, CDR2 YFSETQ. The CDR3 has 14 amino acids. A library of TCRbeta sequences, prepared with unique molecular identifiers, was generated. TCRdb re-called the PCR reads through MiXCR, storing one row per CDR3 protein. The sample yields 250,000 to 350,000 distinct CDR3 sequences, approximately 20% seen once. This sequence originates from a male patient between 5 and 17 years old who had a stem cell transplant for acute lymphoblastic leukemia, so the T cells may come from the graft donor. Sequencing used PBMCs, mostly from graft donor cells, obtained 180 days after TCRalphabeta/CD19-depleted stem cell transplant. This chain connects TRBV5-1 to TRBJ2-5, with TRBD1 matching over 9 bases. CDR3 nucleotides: TGCGCCAGCAGCGTGGACAGGGGAGGAGAGACCCAGTGCTTC. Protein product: CASSVDRGGETQCF.